This TCR beta chain was identified during a study of T cell responses to AZD1222 COVID-19 vaccine (TCRdb year 2021). For the study in its entirety: Because spike-specific TCR depth and breadth did not differ between the two schedules, AZD1222 recipients who got a second dose at roughly 4 weeks were pooled with those who got a second dose at roughly 12 weeks. TCR sequencing covered 230 or so trial participants: around 210 given two doses of AZD1222 and 26 given two doses of MenACWY control vaccine. Trial participants were enrolled by age into 18-55, 56-69 and 70-plus year subgroups, with around 140, 26 and 57 TCR-sequenced participants respectively.

V is pared back by 3 bases and J by 9 bases, with 9 bases lying between the germline termini. CDR1 and CDR2, looked up from the germline V gene, are MRHNA and SNTAGT. The CDR3 starts with the cysteine, ends with the phenylalanine, and has 13 residues. Only the CDR3 portion is preserved as DNA: 39 bases, with reading frame beginning at the first base. Details on this clone: What antigen it recognizes has not been identified. It has no much larger one-base neighbor in the sample; base qualities were not kept.

In light of the paper, this sample's time point label describes: baseline before first vaccination. The vaccinee samples were drawn from two UK trials, COV001 and COV002, one of which was a single-blind randomized controlled phase 2/3 trial testing AZD1222 (ChAdOx1 nCoV-19) in healthy adults. For TCRbeta chain sequencing, PBMC samples from trial participants were taken at day 0 and at day 28 after the second dose. The investigation overall reported the following: Participants were mostly white British, with more females than males. The authors suggested clonal diversity may have been underestimated. CD4 TCRs associated with the vaccine covered the entire spike protein, and the dominant responses were in regions 160-218 and 743-854. The 56-69-year group was small, and its depth increase did not reach significance, likely because of low power. Conclusions about previously exposed vaccinees are limited because only six or seven AZD1222 recipients were SARS-CoV-2 seropositive at baseline. After two AZD1222 doses, spike-specific TCR breadth and depth were significantly higher than at day 0 and than in MenACWY recipients. Epitopes outside the regions mutated in the B.1.351 and B.1.1.7 variants were reportedly recognized by nearly half of the unique spike-specific TCRs. Because no day 14 peak-response samples were available, the repertoires could be characterized only after the peak T cell response.

The CDR3 regions of human TCRbeta chains were analyzed by immunosequencing. The study's own analysis went as follows. Repertoire TCRs were checked for matches against a reference library of SARS-CoV-2-specific TCRs that had been generated using the MIRA antigen-specificity platform. Breadth was defined as the fraction of unique TCRs that were SARS-CoV-2-associated. Depth was defined as the fraction of total T cells that were SARS-CoV-2-associated. Each spike-specific TCR was assigned to its reactive spike region and to a CD4 or CD8 class using the MIRA data. Log10-transformed breadth and depth values were compared by one-way ANOVA with Sidak's multiple comparisons tests. Drawn from immuneACCESS, this table holds only the in-frame rearrangements with V and J called that TCRdb kept. Clones are partly lost; checked studies trace under half to an unresolved V gene and leave the rest unexplained. V, J and clone size were drawn from that table, and D and trimming were deduced from the DNA. For this sample the table gives roughly 120,000 clones, of which roughly 93% were detected only once. The ten largest clones capture approximately 3% of the sample.

The sequences come from peripheral blood, collected on day 0 of AZD1222 vaccination. Rearrangement joined TRBV6-4 to TRBJ1-6, with a tentative D gene TRBD1 over 5 matching bases. The source is an adult in good health. The bases are TGTGCCAGCAGTGAACAGGTCGGTTCACCCCTCCACTTT. This translates into CASSEQVGSPLHF.